Sequencing of this TCR beta chain was carried out in a study of T-cell reconstitution after alpha-beta-depleted transplantation in children. Study observations and caveats: The main origin of T-cell counts and diversity one year after transplant was newly produced T cells. Expanded clones from the graft, numbering several hundred, reportedly supplied alpha-beta T cells about two months after transplant. Some patients showed high day-60 TCRbeta diversity, which derived from surviving recipient T cells and thymic progenitors.

There are many counts of this clonotype. Its antigen is undetermined. During its preparation, the TCRbeta library received unique molecular identifiers. TCRdb independently ran MiXCR on the PCR reads; one entry per CDR3 protein. Among about 600,000 distinct CDR3 sequences listed, 23% were seen once. The CDR3 totals 15 residues. The V end lost 7 bases, the J end lost 2 bases, and 18 bases lay between the germline ends. The TCR sequence derives from a boy under two years old who had a stem cell transplant for acute myeloid leukemia, so the T cells may come from the graft donor. The sample in question was PBMCs, mostly from graft donor cells, obtained 360 days after TCRalphabeta/CD19-depleted stem cell transplant. The V and J genes are TRBV12-3 or TRBV12-4 and TRBJ2-7, with a tentative D call TRBD2 (6 bases). The CDR3 DNA reads as TGTGCCAGCACCTCAGCAGGGACTGTCCCCTACGAGCAGTACTTC. Its translation: CASTSAGTVPYEQYF.